Described below is a single TCR beta chain sequence and its context. Its antigen is unknown. With V trimmed by 1 base and J by 9 bases, 10 bases remained unmatched. CDR3 size: 16 residues. Germline CDR1 reads LNHNV; CDR2 reads YYDKDF (reference sequence). The sample belongs to a study of CD8+ T cells in alopecia areata. Turning to the study itself: Tofacitinib ran for 6 to 18 months before 6 months off drug.

General study points: Higher clonality and more expanded CD8+ clones appeared in lesional than normal scalp. In scalp samples, resident alphabeta T cells of normal skin are also sequenced.

Investigators isolated RNA and reverse transcribed it into cDNA to act as the sequencing template. The repertoire was sequenced with immunoSEQ multiplex PCR; TCRdb's copy has only in-frame clones and lacks some. The profile shows about 12,000 clones, roughly three fifths of them singletons. Researchers gathered lesional scalp punch biopsies and peripheral blood from patients with alopecia areata. This chain uses TRBV15 with TRBJ2-1, with 9 nucleotides matching TRBD2. The clonotype comes from a human donor with alopecia areata. Sequencing was done on a sample of skin. The chain's CDR3 is CATSRVRLAEGGEQFF. In nucleotides, the CDR3 is TGTGCCACCAGCAGAGTCCGACTAGCGGAAGGGGGTGAGCAGTTCTTC.